What follows are 27 T cell receptor beta chains derived from one specimen sequenced in a study of blood T cell repertoires in COVID-19. Sequenced by immunoSEQ multiplex PCR; TCRdb stores in-frame clones only, minus some. The sample contains 130,000 to 150,000 clones, just under 90% of which appear only once. Specimen: peripheral blood. The receptor set was obtained from a woman between 40 and 50 years old with acute or convalescent COVID-19.

The chain recombines TRBV12-3 or TRBV12-4 with TRBJ1-1; possibly TRBD1 for D (5 bases). The CDR3 totals 12 residues. V was cut by 5 bases and J by 6 bases, with 10 bases left in between. In nucleotides, the CDR3 is TGTGCCAGCAGTCCACAGGTCCCTGAAGCTTTCTTT. Its protein is CASSPQVPEAFF.

The gene calls are TRBV18 and TRBJ2-5; 8 nucleotides align to TRBD2. Per germline, CDR1 KGHSH and CDR2 LQKENI. With V trimmed by 2 bases and J by 5 bases, 4 bases remained unmatched. This CDR3 spans 14 amino acids. The CDR3 here is CASSPGLAGETQYF. The CDR3 bases are TGTGCCAGCTCACCAGGACTAGCTGGGGAGACCCAGTACTTC.

The chain couples TRBV7-2 to TRBJ1-2; tentative D call: TRBD1 (5 bases). In germline, CDR1 is SGHTA, CDR2 FQGNSA. Trimming left V 3 bases short and J 10 bases short, with 15 bases between. This CDR3 spans 13 amino acids. CDR3 in amino acids: CASSLARETLYTF. CDR3 coding DNA: TGTGCCAGCAGCTTGGCCAGGGAAACGCTCTACACCTTC.

The V and J genes are TRBV27 and TRBJ1-2; TRBD1 matches at 8 bases. The CDR3 sequence is 15 residues long. Germline V gene lookup returns CDR1 MNHEY and CDR2 SMNVEV (reference sequence). V was pared by 2 bases and J by 0 bases, with 2 bases of the junction left unmatched. The CDR3 reads CASSLLGQANYGYTF. The CDR3 nucleotides are TGTGCCAGCAGTTTACTGGGACAGGCTAACTATGGCTACACCTTC.

The chain combines TRBV3-1 (or the pseudogene TRBV3-2) with TRBJ1-1, with 11 bases aligning to TRBD1. Trimming removed 0 bases from V and 4 bases from J; junction bases left unmatched: 13. This CDR3 has 19 residues. Germline V gives CDR1 LGHDT, CDR2 YNNKEL (reference sequence). CDR3 sequence: CASSQDKEEDRGLGTEAFF. The DNA for the CDR3 is TGTGCCAGCAGCCAAGATAAAGAAGAGGACAGGGGGCTGGGCACTGAAGCTTTCTTT.

The chain uses TRBV14 and TRBJ1-2; D is unresolved. The CDR3 consists of 16 residues. The germline CDR1 and CDR2 sequences are SGHDN and FVKESK. Trimming removed 0 bases at V and 4 bases at J, with 15 bases between. CDR3 sequence reads: CASSQDGGPILYGYTF. CDR3 nucleotides: TGTGCCAGCAGCCAAGATGGAGGGCCGATACTCTATGGCTACACCTTC.

The chain carries TRBV6-6 and TRBJ1-2, with 7 bases aligning to TRBD1. Trimming removed 3 bases from V and 7 bases from J; junction bases left unmatched: 5. This CDR3 contains 13 residues. CDR1 and CDR2 (germline): MNHNY, SVGAGI (reference sequence). The DNA for the CDR3 is TGTGCCAGCAGTTATGAGGGGGCGGTTGGCTACACCTTC. It encodes CASSYEGAVGYTF.

The V call is TRBV6-1, the J call TRBJ1-4, with TRBD1 as a possible D gene (6 bases). V was cut by 4 bases and J by 1 base, with 22 bases left in between. Germline CDR1 is MNHNS and CDR2 is SASEGT. This CDR3 has 19 amino acids. The CDR3: CASSALGTPLTLTNEKLFF. The CDR3 DNA follows: TGTGCCAGCAGTGCTTTGGGGACACCCTTAACCTTAACTAATGAAAAACTGTTTTTT.

The V call is TRBV5-1, the J call TRBJ1-2; TRBD1 is a possible D gene (6 bases). V lost 4 bases to trimming and J lost 4 bases, with 17 bases between them. CDR1 and CDR2 from the germline V gene are SGHRS and YFSETQ. This CDR3 spans 15 amino acids. CDR3 sequence (DNA): TGCGCCAGCAGCCTAGGGACAACAGGTGGCTATGGCTACACCTTC. Its translation: CASSLGTTGGYGYTF. Full variable domain (outside the CDR3, taken from reference TRBV5-1 and TRBJ1-2): KAGVTQTPRYLIKTRGQQVTLSCSPISGHRSVSWYQQTPGQGLQFLFEYFSETQRNKGNFPGRFSGRQFSNSRSEMNVSTLELGDSALYLCASSLGTTGGYGYTFGSGTRLTVV.

The chain joins TRBV2 to TRBJ2-5, with D possibly TRBD2 on 6 matching bases. Trimming removed 6 bases from V and 2 bases from J, with 16 bases in between. CDR1 SNHLY and CDR2 FYNNEI come from the germline V gene. There are 15 residues in the CDR3. CDR3 protein: CASRAIDGGQETQYF. The CDR3 coding sequence is TGTGCCAGCAGAGCCATTGACGGAGGGCAAGAGACCCAGTACTTC.

This clone appeared a few times. The rearrangement joins TRBV19 to TRBJ1-5; D possibly corresponds to TRBD1 (5 bases). This CDR3 has 14 amino acids. The germline V gene has CDR1 LNHDA and CDR2 SQIVND (reference sequence). Trimming cost V 1 base and J 5 bases, with 9 bases left between them. CDR3 region: CASSIGSGHQPQHF. CDR3 bases: TGTGCCAGTAGTATAGGGTCAGGGCATCAGCCCCAGCATTTT.

The rearrangement links TRBV5-5 to TRBJ1-1; TRBD1 matches 7 bases. The CDR3 sequence is 18 residues long. V lost 1 base to trimming and J lost 0 bases; unmatched junction nucleotides: 12. Germline CDR1 and CDR2: SGHKS and YYEKEE (reference sequence). The chain's CDR3 is CASSLSRTGPFMNTEAFF. The DNA for the CDR3 is TGTGCCAGCAGCTTGAGTCGGACAGGTCCCTTTATGAACACTGAAGCTTTCTTT.

The rearrangement links TRBV6-2 or TRBV6-3 to TRBJ2-3; 7 bases map to TRBD2. Germline V gene lookup returns CDR1 MNHEY and CDR2 SVGEGT. This CDR3 has 16 amino acids. After removal of 0 bases from V and 5 bases from J, the junction contained 8 bases not matched to a gene. CDR3 sequence reads: CASSYSWGGAGDTQYF. The CDR3 DNA follows: TGTGCCAGCAGTTACTCGTGGGGAGGGGCGGGAGATACGCAGTATTTT.

The V and J genes are TRBV9 and TRBJ1-1, with 7 bases that match TRBD1. CDR1 SGDLS and CDR2 YYNGEE come from the germline V gene. This CDR3 has 15 amino acids. The ends lost 0 bases at V and 1 base at J; junction bases unmatched: 3. CDR3 region: CASSVARTGNTEAFF. CDR3 nucleotide sequence: TGTGCCAGCAGCGTAGCGCGGACAGGGAACACTGAAGCTTTCTTT.

The sample holds one count of this clone. The chain carries TRBV4-1 and TRBJ1-5, with 10 nucleotides matching TRBD1. The V and J ends lost 4 bases and 3 bases, in that order; junction bases with no gene match: 6. Germline CDR1 is MGHRA and CDR2 is YSYEKL. This CDR3 is 16 amino acids long. The CDR3 is CASSPSGQGINQPQHF. The CDR3 bases are TGCGCCAGCAGCCCATCGGGACAGGGGATCAATCAGCCCCAGCATTTT.

The gene calls are TRBV6-5 and TRBJ1-2, with 9 bases identical to TRBD1. The CDR3 is 13 residues long. With 6 bases clipped from V and 8 bases from J, the junction kept 7 bases outside the gene matches. Germline loops: CDR1 MNHEY, CDR2 SVGAGI. As DNA, the CDR3 is TGTGCCAGCAGCGAGTGGACAGGGGAAGGCTACACCTTC. Translated: CASSEWTGEGYTF.

CDR3 region: CASSVGVAAGLQETQYF. CDR3 sequence (DNA): TGTGCCAGCAGCGTAGGGGTGGCGGCGGGTTTACAAGAGACCCAGTACTTC. This chain joins TRBV9 and TRBJ2-5; tentatively, D is TRBD2 (5 bases). Deletions cut 0 bases from V and 2 bases from J, with 17 bases between. Looked up from germline, CDR1 is SGDLS and CDR2 is YYNGEE. This CDR3 region has 17 residues.

This chain joins TRBV6-5 and TRBJ2-1; D gene unclear. The CDR3 spans 13 residues. The V and J ends lost 6 bases and 1 base respectively, with 7 bases between them. CDR1 is MNHEY and CDR2 is SVGAGI in the germline V gene. The CDR3 reads CASRSPSYNEQFF. The CDR3 DNA reads TGTGCCAGCAGGAGCCCTTCCTACAATGAGCAGTTCTTC.

The chain recombines TRBV27 with TRBJ2-2; TRBD2 might be the D (7 bases). Trimming took off 6 bases at V and 4 bases at J, with 15 bases between the two ends. Germline-derived CDR1 and CDR2 are MNHEY and SMNVEV (reference sequence). CDR3 length: 15 amino acids. In DNA, the CDR3 is TGTGCCAGCAGCCCCCAGGGGAGGGTCACCGGGGAGCTGTTTTTT. Amino acids: CASSPQGRVTGELFF.

This clone was observed a single time. This chain joins TRBV27 and TRBJ1-2; D is possibly TRBD1 (5 bases). The CDR3 totals 14 residues. V was trimmed by 5 bases and J by 4 bases, leaving 14 bases between them. The germline V gene has CDR1 MNHEY and CDR2 SMNVEV (reference sequence). The chain's CDR3 is CASSPRRVGYGYTF. The CDR3 nucleotides read TGTGCCAGCAGTCCCCGCAGGGTTGGCTATGGCTACACCTTC.

The CDR3 spells CASSLTRQPSPLHF. CDR3 in DNA: TGTGCCAGCAGCTTAACGCGACAGCCTTCACCCCTCCACTTT. The V call is TRBV7-9, the J call TRBJ1-6; tentatively, D is TRBD1 (5 bases). This CDR3 has 14 residues. Trimming pared 2 bases from V and 9 bases from J, leaving 11 bases between. The germline V gene encodes CDR1 SEHNR and CDR2 FQNEAQ (reference sequence).

This chain connects TRBV3-1 (or the pseudogene TRBV3-2) to TRBJ2-5; D may be TRBD2 (7 bases). Between the trimmed V and J ends, which lost 3 bases and 3 bases, there was a span of 14 bases. In germline, CDR1 is LGHDT, CDR2 YNNKEL (reference sequence). The CDR3 length is 15 residues. The DNA for the CDR3 is TGTGCCAGCAGCCAGGGGGGGGCGTGGGAAGAGACCCAGTACTTC. It encodes CASSQGGAWEETQYF.

The rearrangement links TRBV7-3 to TRBJ2-1; D remains ambiguous. The germline V gene encodes CDR1 SGHTA and CDR2 FQGTGA. CDR3 length equals 13 residues. V was clipped by 1 base and J by 7 bases, with 8 bases between them. CDR3 nucleotides: TGTGCCAGCAGCTTAATTGGTAGTAATGAGCAGTTCTTC. As protein: CASSLIGSNEQFF.

This clone came up once. The chain employs TRBV29-1 and TRBJ1-1; 12 bases fit TRBD1. With V trimmed by 7 bases and J by 8 bases, 14 bases remained unmatched. Germline V gene lookup returns CDR1 SQVTM and CDR2 ANQGSEA. The CDR3 sequence is 15 residues long. The chain's CDR3 is CSAEGQGAVLREAFF. CDR3 bases: TGCAGCGCCGAGGGACAGGGGGCCGTATTACGAGAAGCTTTCTTT.

This clone was detected once. This chain joins TRBV7-8 and TRBJ2-7; no firm D call. This CDR3 is built from 13 residues. Germline CDR1 is SGHVS and CDR2 is FQNEAQ. The V gene lost 5 bases and the J gene lost 5 bases, with 13 bases spanning the gap. CDR3 bases: TGTGCCAGCAGCCTGATTCTTGGCCACGAGCAGTACTTC. It is translated as CASSLILGHEQYF.

The chain joins TRBV7-2 to TRBJ1-2, with 7 positions matching TRBD1. V was pared by 2 bases and J by 6 bases, with 3 bases of the junction left unmatched. The germline V gene encodes CDR1 SGHTA and CDR2 FQGNSA. The CDR3 sequence is 13 residues long. The CDR3 DNA is TGTGCCAGCAGCTTAAACAGGGGAGATGGCTACACCTTC. As protein: CASSLNRGDGYTF.

This chain links TRBV7-2 with TRBJ1-5; 9 nucleotides match TRBD1. V lost 1 base, J lost 6 bases, and 4 bases stayed unmatched. The CDR3 spans 15 residues. Germline assignment: CDR1 SGHTA and CDR2 FQGNSA. The CDR3 here is CASSLGRDRAQPQHF. Written as DNA, the CDR3 is TGTGCCAGCAGCTTAGGTAGGGACAGGGCTCAGCCCCAGCATTTT.